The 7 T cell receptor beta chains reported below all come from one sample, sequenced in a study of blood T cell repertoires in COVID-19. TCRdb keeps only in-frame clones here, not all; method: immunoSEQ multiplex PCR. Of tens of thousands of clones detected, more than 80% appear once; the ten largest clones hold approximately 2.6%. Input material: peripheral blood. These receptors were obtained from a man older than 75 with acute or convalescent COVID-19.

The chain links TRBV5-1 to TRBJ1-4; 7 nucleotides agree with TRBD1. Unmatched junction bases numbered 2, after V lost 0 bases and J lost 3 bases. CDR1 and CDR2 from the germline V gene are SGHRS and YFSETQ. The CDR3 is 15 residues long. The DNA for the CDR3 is TGCGCCAGCAGCTTGGGGGGACAGTCTAATGAAAAACTGTTTTTT. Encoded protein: CASSLGGQSNEKLFF.

CDR3 DNA sequence: TGTGCCAGTAGTCCCTGGGACACGAACTATGGCTACACCTTC. Translated, it gives CASSPWDTNYGYTF. This sequence joins TRBV19 and TRBJ1-2; weak D call: TRBD1 (6 bases). CDR3 size: 14 residues. V gave up 5 bases and J gave up 2 bases, with 12 bases separating them. Germline V gene lookup returns CDR1 LNHDA and CDR2 SQIVND (reference sequence).

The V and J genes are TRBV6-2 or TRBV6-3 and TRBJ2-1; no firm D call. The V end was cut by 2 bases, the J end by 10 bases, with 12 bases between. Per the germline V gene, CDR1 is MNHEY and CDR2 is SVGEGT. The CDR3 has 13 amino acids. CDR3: CASSYLQAQEQFF. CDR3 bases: TGTGCCAGCAGTTACCTTCAAGCCCAAGAGCAGTTCTTC.

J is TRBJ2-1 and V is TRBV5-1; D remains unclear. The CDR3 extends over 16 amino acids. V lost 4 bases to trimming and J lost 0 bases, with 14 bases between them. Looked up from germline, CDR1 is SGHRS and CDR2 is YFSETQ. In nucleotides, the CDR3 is TGCGCCAGCAGCAAATCTACTGGTAGCTCCTACAATGAGCAGTTCTTC. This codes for CASSKSTGSSYNEQFF.

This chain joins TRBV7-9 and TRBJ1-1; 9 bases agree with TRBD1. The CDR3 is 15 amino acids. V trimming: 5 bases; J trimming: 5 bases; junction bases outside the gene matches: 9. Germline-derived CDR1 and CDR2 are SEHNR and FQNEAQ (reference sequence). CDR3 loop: CASSTRTGEKTEAFF. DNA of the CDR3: TGTGCCAGCAGCACCCGGACAGGGGAGAAGACTGAAGCTTTCTTT.

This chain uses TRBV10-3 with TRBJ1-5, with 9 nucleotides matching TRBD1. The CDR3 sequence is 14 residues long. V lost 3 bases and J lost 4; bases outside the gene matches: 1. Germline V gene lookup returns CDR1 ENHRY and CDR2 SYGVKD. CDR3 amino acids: CAISEGQGNQPQHF. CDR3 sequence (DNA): TGTGCCATCAGTGAAGGACAGGGGAATCAGCCCCAGCATTTT.

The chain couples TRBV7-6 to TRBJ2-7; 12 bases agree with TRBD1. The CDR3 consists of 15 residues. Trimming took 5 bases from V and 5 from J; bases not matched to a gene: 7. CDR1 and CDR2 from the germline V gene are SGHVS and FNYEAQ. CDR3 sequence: CASSIGTGGLNEQYF. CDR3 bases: TGTGCCAGCAGCATTGGGACAGGGGGCTTGAACGAGCAGTACTTC. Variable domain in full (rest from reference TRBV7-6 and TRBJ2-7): GAGVSQSPRYKVTKRGQDVALRCDPISGHVSLYWYRQALGQGPEFLTYFNYEAQQDKSGLPNDRFSAERPEGSISTLTIQRTEQRDSAMYRCASSIGTGGLNEQYFGPGTRLTVT.